The next 18 T cell receptor beta chains were all read from a single sample in a study of cytomegalovirus exposure and HLA in healthy donors. The PCR made use of 60 Vbeta and 13 Jbeta primers. Sequenced by immunoSEQ multiplex PCR; TCRdb stores in-frame clones only, minus some. Of some 120,000 clones listed, about 59% are singletons. The specimen was PBMCs. These receptors originate from a middle-aged woman in good health and CMV-seropositive.

This clone was observed a handful of times. This sequence joins TRBV5-4 and TRBJ1-1, with 8 bases identical to TRBD1. This CDR3 is built from 14 residues. Germline CDR1 SGHNT, CDR2 YYREEE (reference sequence). V trimming: 2 bases; J trimming: 1 base; junction bases outside the gene matches: 1. The CDR3 DNA follows: TGTGCCAGCAGCTTCGGACAGGGGAACACTGAAGCTTTCTTT. Translated: CASSFGQGNTEAFF.

V is TRBV5-1 and J is TRBJ2-5, with 7 bases fitting TRBD1. The CDR3 covers 15 residues. Germline V lookup: CDR1 SGHRS, CDR2 YFSETQ. V lost 7 bases to trimming and J lost 4 bases; unmatched junction nucleotides: 13. Here the CDR3 reads CASGESGQIRETQYF. Here the CDR3 DNA reads TGCGCCAGCGGGGAATCGGGACAGATACGAGAGACCCAGTACTTC.

The CDR3 bases are TGTGCCAGCAGCTTAGGACAGCCCTATATCTATAATTCACCCCTCCACTTT. It translates to CASSLGQPYIYNSPLHF. The chain employs TRBV11-2 and TRBJ1-6; possibly TRBD1 for D (5 bases). CDR1 SGHAT and CDR2 FQNNGV come from the germline V gene. V was cut by 1 base and J by 3 bases, with 13 bases left in between. The CDR3 runs 17 residues.

The V call is TRBV5-1, the J call TRBJ1-1; possible D gene TRBD1, 5 bases. CDR1 and CDR2 from the germline V gene are SGHRS and YFSETQ. Trimming stripped 1 base from V and 0 bases from J, with 7 bases between. The CDR3 spans 14 residues. In DNA, the CDR3 is TGCGCCAGCAGCTTGTTCAGGGTGAACACTGAAGCTTTCTTT. This translates into CASSLFRVNTEAFF.

The V gene is TRBV7-9, the J gene TRBJ2-1; 13 bases fit TRBD2. V dropped 5 bases and J dropped 5; count of bases not matched to a gene: 9. Germline V gene lookup returns CDR1 SEHNR and CDR2 FQNEAQ (reference sequence). The CDR3 is 17 amino acids. The CDR3: CASSKRLAGGLDNEQFF. CDR3 DNA: TGTGCCAGCAGCAAAAGACTAGCGGGAGGTCTCGACAATGAGCAGTTCTTC.

A word on this clone: This CDR3 is also generated by other DNA sequences in the sample. The chain combines TRBV5-1 with TRBJ2-7; a weak D match, TRBD2 (5 bases). Trimming took 0 bases from V and 5 from J, leaving 15 bases between them. Per the germline V gene, CDR1 is SGHRS and CDR2 is YFSETQ. This CDR3 has 15 amino acids. CDR3 bases: TGCGCCAGCAGCTTGGAAGGACTGCCTAGGAACGAGCAGTACTTC. Translated, it gives CASSLEGLPRNEQYF.

The rearrangement joins TRBV27 to TRBJ2-1; 11 nucleotides line up with TRBD1. With 1 base clipped from V and 6 bases from J, the junction kept 17 bases outside the gene matches. The CDR3 sequence is 20 residues long. Germline-derived CDR1 and CDR2 are MNHEY and SMNVEV (reference sequence). CDR3: CASSLFRTGGGMARANEQFF. CDR3 DNA sequence: TGTGCCAGCAGTTTATTCCGGACAGGGGGCGGGATGGCCAGGGCCAATGAGCAGTTCTTC.

There are a few counts of this clone. The chain employs TRBV6-5 and TRBJ2-1, with 9 bases identical to TRBD1. V trimming: 5 bases; J trimming: 3 bases; junction bases outside the gene matches: 5. Looked up from germline, CDR1 is MNHEY and CDR2 is SVGAGI. This CDR3 is 15 amino acids long. The CDR3 nucleotides are TGTGCCAGCAGTCCAGGGGACAGGGACTACAATGAGCAGTTCTTC. Its protein is CASSPGDRDYNEQFF.

The chain carries TRBV28 and TRBJ2-3; a possible D gene is TRBD2 (6 bases). V was pared by 4 bases and J by 0 bases, with 14 bases between. Germline V gene sequence: CDR1 MDHEN, CDR2 SYDVKM. The CDR3 length is 16 residues. In DNA, the CDR3 is TGTGCCAGCAGTTCCCCGTGGCGGGGTAGCACAGATACGCAGTATTTT. This encodes CASSSPWRGSTDTQYF.

This clone was observed a few times. The rearrangement uses TRBV11-2 and TRBJ2-5, with D possibly being TRBD2 (6 bases). This CDR3 is built from 13 residues. CDR1 and CDR2 from the germline V gene are SGHAT and FQNNGV. The germline V and J ends were trimmed by 3 bases and 1 base, with 6 bases remaining between them. This CDR3 reads CASSLGGQETQYF. CDR3 DNA: TGTGCCAGCAGCTTGGGGGGCCAAGAGACCCAGTACTTC.

J is TRBJ2-3 and V is TRBV6-5; D is perhaps TRBD1 (5 bases). CDR3 length: 15 amino acids. Germline assignment: CDR1 MNHEY and CDR2 SVGAGI. Trimming removed 4 bases at V and 2 bases at J, with 13 bases between. CDR3 loop: CASSWAGKITDTQYF. In DNA form, the CDR3 reads TGTGCCAGCAGTTGGGCAGGGAAAATCACAGATACGCAGTATTTT.

The chain links TRBV2 to TRBJ1-4; D not resolved. CDR3 length: 17 residues. The V gene lost 6 bases and the J gene lost 7 bases, with 24 bases spanning the gap. Germline-derived CDR1 and CDR2 are SNHLY and FYNNEI. The CDR3 DNA is TGTGCCAGCAGCCCCAAAACGGGGAACGGGTTTCGTGAAAAACTGTTTTTT. It is translated as CASSPKTGNGFREKLFF.

This chain connects TRBV29-1 to TRBJ2-6; D ambiguous. Trimming took off 0 bases at V and 0 bases at J, with 6 bases between the two ends. The CDR3 length is 15 residues. In germline, CDR1 is SQVTM, CDR2 ANQGSEA. The CDR3 sequence: CSVEDTGSGANVLTF. The CDR3, as DNA: TGCAGCGTTGAAGATACGGGCTCTGGGGCCAACGTCCTGACTTTC.

This chain links TRBV2 with TRBJ2-1, with 8 bases that match TRBD1. Germline V lookup: CDR1 SNHLY, CDR2 FYNNEI. V dropped 6 bases and J dropped 0; count of bases not matched to a gene: 4. This CDR3 is built from 15 residues. The CDR3 DNA is TGTGCCAGCAGAGAGACAGGGGACTCCTACAATGAGCAGTTCTTC. It translates to CASRETGDSYNEQFF.

The rearrangement joins TRBV6-6 to TRBJ2-3; 7 bases align to TRBD2. After removal of 7 bases from V and 3 bases from J, the junction contained 10 bases not matched to a gene. The CDR3 is 15 amino acids. The V gene's germline CDR1 is MNHNY and CDR2 SVGAGI (reference sequence). CDR3 DNA sequence: TGTGCCAGCACCTGGGAGGGAAAAGGGACAGATACGCAGTATTTT. This sequence encodes CASTWEGKGTDTQYF.

This chain connects TRBV9 to TRBJ2-7; 9 bases agree with TRBD1. Germline V CDR1 and CDR2: SGDLS, YYNGEE. The CDR3 is 15 residues long. The J segment lost 2 bases and the V segment lost 4 bases, leaving 7 bases of the junction unmatched. For the CDR3, the DNA is TGTGCCAGCAGCCCCGGGACAGGGCAAGCCTACGAGCAGTACTTC. Its translation is CASSPGTGQAYEQYF. The whole variable domain, filled in from reference TRBV9 and TRBJ2-7, reads DSGVTQTPKHLITATGQRVTLRCSPRSGDLSVYWYQQSLDQGLQFLIQYYNGEERAKGNILERFSAQQFPDLHSELNLSSLELGDSALYFCASSPGTGQAYEQYFGPGTRLTVT.

The chain is built from TRBV19 and TRBJ2-7, with D maybe TRBD2 (6 bases). Germline assignment: CDR1 LNHDA and CDR2 SQIVND (reference sequence). The CDR3 consists of 15 residues. V lost 3 bases and J 3 bases, leaving 15 bases between the germline ends. CDR3 nucleotides: TGTGCCAGTAGTATGCAGGGTACGGGGGACTACGAGCAGTACTTC. Protein sequence: CASSMQGTGDYEQYF. The whole variable domain, filled in from reference TRBV19 and TRBJ2-7, reads DGGITQSPKYLFRKEGQNVTLSCEQNLNHDAMYWYRQDPGQGLRLIYYSQIVNDFQKGDIAEGYSVSREKKESFPLTVTSAQKNPTAFYLCASSMQGTGDYEQYFGPGTRLTVT.

A few counts support this clone. V usage is TRBV4-2 and J usage is TRBJ2-1; D is ambiguous. The CDR3 is made up of 15 amino acids. V lost 4 bases and J 1 base, leaving 11 bases between the germline ends. CDR1 is LGHNA, CDR2 YNFKEQ, per germline. The chain's CDR3 is CASSLARGSYNEQFF. The CDR3 DNA follows: TGTGCCAGCAGCCTAGCCCGTGGGTCCTACAATGAGCAGTTCTTC.